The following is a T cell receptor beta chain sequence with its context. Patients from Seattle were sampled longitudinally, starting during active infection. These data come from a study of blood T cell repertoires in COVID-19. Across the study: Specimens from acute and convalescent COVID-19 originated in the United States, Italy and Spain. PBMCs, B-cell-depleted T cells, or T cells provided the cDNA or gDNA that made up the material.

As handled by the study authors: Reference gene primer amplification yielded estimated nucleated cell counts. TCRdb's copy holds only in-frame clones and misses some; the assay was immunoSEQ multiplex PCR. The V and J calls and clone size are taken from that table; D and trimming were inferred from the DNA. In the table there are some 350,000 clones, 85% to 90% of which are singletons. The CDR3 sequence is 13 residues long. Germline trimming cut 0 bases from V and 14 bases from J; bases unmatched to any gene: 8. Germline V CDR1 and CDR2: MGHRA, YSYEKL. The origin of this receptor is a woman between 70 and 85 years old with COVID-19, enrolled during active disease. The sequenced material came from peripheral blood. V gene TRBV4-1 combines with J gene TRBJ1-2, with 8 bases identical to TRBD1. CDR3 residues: CASSQEGTGPTTF. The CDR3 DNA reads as TGCGCCAGCAGCCAAGAAGGGACAGGACCAACAACCTTC.